This paragraph covers one T cell receptor (beta chain) sequence. Antigen: not known. Germline loops: CDR1 SGHVS, CDR2 FNYEAQ. V shed 5 bases and J shed 10 bases, with 17 bases lying between them. The CDR3 length is 14 residues. The assay was immunoSEQ multiplex PCR, and TCRdb's table has in-frame clones only and misses some. Of tens of thousands of clones in the sample, 88% were seen once. This specimen comes from a study of T cell responses to AZD1222 COVID-19 vaccine. Study-level results: Once two AZD1222 doses were given, Spike-specific TCR breadth and depth went up. Regions 160-218 and 743-854 dominated among vaccine-associated CD4 TCRs spanning spike.

The chain couples TRBV7-6 to TRBJ1-4; tentative D call: TRBD1 (5 bases). This receptor was identified in an adult who received the AZD1222 COVID-19 vaccine. This material consisted of peripheral blood, taken 28 days after the second AZD1222 dose. The CDR3 loop is CASSPEARDGKLFF. The CDR3 nucleotides are TGTGCCAGCAGCCCTGAGGCCCGGGACGGAAAACTGTTTTTT.